This TCR beta chain came from a study of blood T cell repertoires in COVID-19. This CDR3 comprises 16 residues. From germline, CDR1 is SGHVS and CDR2 FQNEAQ. The ends lost 5 bases at V and 1 base at J; junction bases unmatched: 5. Profiling relied on immunoSEQ multiplex PCR, and the TCRdb table lists in-frame clones only, not all of them. The sample has fewer than 350,000 clones, 90% seen once. The sample was peripheral blood. The chain uses TRBV7-8 and TRBJ2-3, with 11 bases fitting TRBD2. The receptor was isolated from a woman in her 30s with COVID-19, enrolled during active disease. CDR3 sequence (DNA): TGTGCCAGCAGCCCCCTAGCGGGAGGCGGCACAGATACGCAGTATTTT. This sequence encodes CASSPLAGGGTDTQYF. Variable domain in full (rest from reference TRBV7-8 and TRBJ2-3): GAGVSQSPRYKVAKRGQDVALRCDPISGHVSLFWYQQALGQGPEFLTYFQNEAQLDKSGLPSDRFFAERPEGSVSTLKIQRTQQEDSAVYLCASSPLAGGGTDTQYFGPGTRLTVL.